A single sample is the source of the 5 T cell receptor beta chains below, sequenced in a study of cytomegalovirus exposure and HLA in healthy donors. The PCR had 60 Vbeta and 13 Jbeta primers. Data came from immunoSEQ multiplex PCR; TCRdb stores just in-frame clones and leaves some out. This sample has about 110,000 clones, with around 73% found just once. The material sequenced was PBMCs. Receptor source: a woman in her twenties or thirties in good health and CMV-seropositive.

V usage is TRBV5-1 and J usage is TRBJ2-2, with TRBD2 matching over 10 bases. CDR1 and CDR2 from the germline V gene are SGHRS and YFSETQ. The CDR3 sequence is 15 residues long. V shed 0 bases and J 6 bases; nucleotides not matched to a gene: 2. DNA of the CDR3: TGCGCCAGCAGCTTGGAAGGACTAGCGGCCGGGGAGCTGTTTTTT. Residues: CASSLEGLAAGELFF. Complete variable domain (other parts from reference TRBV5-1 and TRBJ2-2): KAGVTQTPRYLIKTRGQQVTLSCSPISGHRSVSWYQQTPGQGLQFLFEYFSETQRNKGNFPGRFSGRQFSNSRSEMNVSTLELGDSALYLCASSLEGLAAGELFFGEGSRLTVL.

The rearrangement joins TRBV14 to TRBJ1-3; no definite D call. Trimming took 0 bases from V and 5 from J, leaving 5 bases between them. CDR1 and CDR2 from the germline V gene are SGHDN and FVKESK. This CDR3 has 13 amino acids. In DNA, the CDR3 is TGTGCCAGCAGCCAAGATTCTAGAAACACCATATATTTT. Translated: CASSQDSRNTIYF.

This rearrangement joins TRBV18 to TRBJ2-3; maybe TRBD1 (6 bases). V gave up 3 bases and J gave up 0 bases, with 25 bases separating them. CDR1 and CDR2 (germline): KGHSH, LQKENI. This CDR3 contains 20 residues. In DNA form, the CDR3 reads TGTGCCAGCTCACCCCTCAGGGGACCTAGTCTTCGGACTAGCACAGATACGCAGTATTTT. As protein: CASSPLRGPSLRTSTDTQYF.

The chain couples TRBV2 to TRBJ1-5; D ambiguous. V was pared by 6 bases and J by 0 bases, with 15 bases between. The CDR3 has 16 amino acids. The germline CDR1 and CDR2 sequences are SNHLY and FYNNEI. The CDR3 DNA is TGTGCCAGCAGCCGGGATACAGTTCATAGCAATCAGCCCCAGCATTTT. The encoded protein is CASSRDTVHSNQPQHF.

The CDR3 DNA reads as TGTGCCATCAGACAGAGCTCTGGAAACACCATATATTTT. This gives the protein CAIRQSSGNTIYF. The rearrangement links TRBV10-3 to TRBJ1-3, with no clear D. V was clipped by 6 bases and J by 0 bases, with 6 bases between them. This CDR3 region has 13 residues. Germline-derived CDR1 and CDR2 are ENHRY and SYGVKD.